This T cell receptor beta chain derives from a study of OX40 agonist ivuxolimab in advanced cancers. Study background: Subjects had a mean age of around 60 years, with a range of about 23 to 90; more than 75% were male. Regarding the study as a whole: Clonal expansion was seen in CD4+ and CD8+ blood T cells by week 6 at 0.1 to 3.0 mg/kg. Antigen specificity of clonally expanded peripheral T cells was not established.

With regard to this clone: Its matching antigen is unknown.

The CDR3 contains 13 residues. The germline V gene has CDR1 MNHNY and CDR2 SVGAGI (reference sequence). With 7 bases removed from V and 2 bases from J, the gap between germline ends came to 11 bases. A history of autoimmune disease or systemic immunosuppression excluded patients. Some clones are missing from TCRdb's copy, which holds only in-frame ones; the method was immunoSEQ multiplex PCR. Among roughly 90,000 clones listed, roughly nine tenths were seen once. This material consisted of CD4+ or CD8+ T cells sorted from blood, taken in a trial of the OX40 agonist ivuxolimab. The chain uses TRBV6-6 and TRBJ1-2, with D unresolved. This sequence originates from an adult with an advanced solid tumor such as melanoma, head and neck, liver or kidney cancer. CDR3 DNA: TGTGCCAGCATCCGGGATATCAACTATGGCTACACCTTC. Translated, it gives CASIRDINYGYTF.